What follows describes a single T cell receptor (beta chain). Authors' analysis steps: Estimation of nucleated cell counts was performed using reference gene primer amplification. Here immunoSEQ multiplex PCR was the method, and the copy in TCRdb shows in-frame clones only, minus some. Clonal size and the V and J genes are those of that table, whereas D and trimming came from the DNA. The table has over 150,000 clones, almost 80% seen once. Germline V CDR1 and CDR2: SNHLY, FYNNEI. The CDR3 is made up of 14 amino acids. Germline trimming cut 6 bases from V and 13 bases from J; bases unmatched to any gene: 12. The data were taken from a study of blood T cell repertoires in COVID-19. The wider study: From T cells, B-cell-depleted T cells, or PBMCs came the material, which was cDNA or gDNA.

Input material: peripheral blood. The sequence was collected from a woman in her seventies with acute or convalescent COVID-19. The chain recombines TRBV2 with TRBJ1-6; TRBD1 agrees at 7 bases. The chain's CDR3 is CASRAVKGGAPLHF. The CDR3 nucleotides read TGTGCCAGCAGGGCCGTAAAAGGGGGCGCGCCCCTCCACTTT.